The 14 T cell receptor beta chains below were found in one sample sequenced in a study of blood T cell repertoires in COVID-19. Method: immunoSEQ multiplex PCR; TCRdb's copy keeps in-frame clones and lacks some. This table has around 160,000 clones, roughly four fifths appearing once. The sequencing sample was made of peripheral blood. The receptors derive from a human donor with acute or convalescent COVID-19. The donor label of this sample is uncertain.

The chain is built from TRBV2 and TRBJ2-5; 9 bases align to TRBD2. V trimming: 7 bases; J trimming: 2 bases; junction bases outside the gene matches: 14. Per germline, CDR1 SNHLY and CDR2 FYNNEI. The CDR3 extends over 17 amino acids. CDR3: CASILLTSGGTQETQYF. The CDR3 bases are TGTGCCAGCATCCTGCTGACTAGCGGAGGAACACAAGAGACCCAGTACTTC.

The J gene is TRBJ2-3, the V gene TRBV19; D might be TRBD2 (7 bases). Trimming cost V 6 bases and J 4 bases, with 17 bases left between them. The CDR3 extends over 15 amino acids. Germline assignment: CDR1 LNHDA and CDR2 SQIVND (reference sequence). The CDR3: CASSNGGAEADTQYF. The CDR3 nucleotides read TGTGCCAGTAGCAATGGGGGGGCCGAGGCAGATACGCAGTATTTT.

The genes are TRBV18 and TRBJ1-5; possible D gene TRBD1, 6 bases. In germline, CDR1 is KGHSH, CDR2 LQKENI. The CDR3 spans 13 residues. V shed 4 bases and J shed 7 bases, with 11 bases lying between them. In DNA form, the CDR3 reads TGTGCCAGCTCACAACAGGGTAACCAGCCCCAGCATTTT. Protein: CASSQQGNQPQHF.

Only a few counts were recorded for this clone. The chain couples TRBV7-2 to TRBJ1-2, with TRBD1 identical over 10 bases. The V gene's germline CDR1 is SGHTA and CDR2 FQGNSA. CDR3 length equals 14 residues. Unmatched junction bases numbered 8, after V lost 5 bases and J lost 8 bases. CDR3 residues: CASSGDRGGWGYTF. Written as DNA, the CDR3 is TGTGCCAGCAGCGGGGACAGGGGTGGTTGGGGCTACACCTTC.

This clone showed up just a few times. V gene TRBV30 combines with J gene TRBJ1-6; D unclear. Germline loops: CDR1 GTSNPN, CDR2 SVGIG (reference sequence). The ends were cut back, 1 base at V and 6 bases at J, with 16 bases in the middle. The CDR3 extends over 16 amino acids. The CDR3 reads CAWSGVGSGVNSPLHF. In DNA form, the CDR3 reads TGTGCCTGGAGTGGAGTAGGGAGTGGAGTTAATTCACCCCTCCACTTT.

The chain couples TRBV5-4 to TRBJ2-7, with a possible D match to TRBD2 (6 bases). V lost 3 bases and J 2 bases, leaving 15 bases between the germline ends. Looked up from germline, CDR1 is SGHNT and CDR2 is YYREEE (reference sequence). The CDR3 is 15 residues long. The CDR3 DNA reads TGTGCCAGCAGCTGGGGGAGCGGGTCCACCTACGAGCAGTACTTC. Translated: CASSWGSGSTYEQYF.

The J gene is TRBJ1-3, the V gene TRBV5-8; 10 bases fit TRBD1. The V segment lost 3 bases and the J segment 0 bases; nucleotides outside the gene matches: 12. This CDR3 contains 19 residues. The germline CDR1 and CDR2 sequences are SGHTS and YDEGEE. CDR3 nucleotide sequence: TGTGCCAGCAGCTCCGGGACAGGGGCCTTTGGCAGCTCTGGAAACACCATATATTTT. This encodes CASSSGTGAFGSSGNTIYF.

The rearrangement uses TRBV7-8 and TRBJ1-2; 7 positions agree with TRBD1. This CDR3 is 17 amino acids long. Germline loops: CDR1 SGHVS, CDR2 FQNEAQ. The V segment lost 3 bases and the J segment 4 bases; nucleotides outside the gene matches: 14. The CDR3: CASSLVTGARLFYGYTF. The CDR3 DNA follows: TGTGCCAGCAGCTTGGTCACAGGGGCCCGACTCTTCTATGGCTACACCTTC.

In its sample, this clone was seen once. The chain recombines TRBV14 with TRBJ2-3; no reliable D call. V was pared by 2 bases and J by 14 bases, with 17 bases between. Germline CDR1 SGHDN, CDR2 FVKESK. This CDR3 region has 13 residues. CDR3 bases: TGTGCCAGCAGCCAATCTAGATCTTCGCCGCCGTATTTT. Protein: CASSQSRSSPPYF.

The gene calls are TRBV5-1 and TRBJ1-1; possible D gene TRBD1, 5 bases. The CDR3 extends over 18 amino acids. Trimming shortened V by 2 bases and J by 1 base, and 21 bases separated the two germline ends. Germline V gives CDR1 SGHRS, CDR2 YFSETQ. The CDR3: CASSLAAREGISNTEAFF. In DNA form, the CDR3 reads TGCGCCAGCAGCTTAGCCGCAAGGGAGGGGATCTCGAACACTGAAGCTTTCTTT. Full variable domain (remainder filled in from reference TRBV5-1 and TRBJ1-1): KAGVTQTPRYLIKTRGQQVTLSCSPISGHRSVSWYQQTPGQGLQFLFEYFSETQRNKGNFPGRFSGRQFSNSRSEMNVSTLELGDSALYLCASSLAAREGISNTEAFFGQGTRLTVV.

V is TRBV2 and J is TRBJ1-1; D is unresolved. The germline CDR1 and CDR2 sequences are SNHLY and FYNNEI. Between the trimmed V and J ends, which lost 9 bases and 3 bases, there was a span of 8 bases. This CDR3 spans 11 amino acids. As DNA, the CDR3 is TGTGCCAGTGCCGGGGACACTGAAGCTTTCTTT. Protein sequence: CASAGDTEAFF.

The chain couples TRBV30 to TRBJ1-2; maybe TRBD1 (5 bases). This CDR3 has 13 residues. Germline V lookup: CDR1 GTSNPN, CDR2 SVGIG (reference sequence). The germline V and J ends were trimmed by 0 bases and 4 bases, with 9 bases remaining between them. CDR3 region: CAWSVQGGYGYTF. The CDR3 DNA sequence: TGTGCCTGGAGTGTGCAGGGCGGCTATGGCTACACCTTC. Full variable domain (rest looked up from reference TRBV30 and TRBJ1-2): SQTIHQWPATLVQPVGSPLSLECTVEGTSNPNLYWYRQAAGRGLQLLFYSVGIGQISSEVPQNLSASRPQDRQFILSSKKLLLSDSGFYLCAWSVQGGYGYTFGSGTRLTVV.

The rearrangement uses TRBV3-1 (or the pseudogene TRBV3-2) and TRBJ2-7; TRBD2 might be the D (6 bases). Germline V CDR1 and CDR2: LGHDT, YNNKEL (reference sequence). Trimming shortened V by 3 bases and J by 4 bases, and 10 bases separated the two germline ends. This CDR3 region has 13 residues. The CDR3 protein is CASSQGDWYEQYF. CDR3 in DNA: TGTGCCAGCAGCCAGGGGGACTGGTACGAGCAGTACTTC.

V gene TRBV19 combines with J gene TRBJ2-1, with D maybe TRBD1 (6 bases). The V gene lost 1 base and the J gene lost 6 bases, with 10 bases spanning the gap. The V gene's germline CDR1 is LNHDA and CDR2 SQIVND (reference sequence). The CDR3 extends over 14 amino acids. The chain's CDR3 is CASSIGGDINEQFF. DNA for the CDR3: TGTGCCAGTAGTATAGGAGGGGACATCAATGAGCAGTTCTTC.